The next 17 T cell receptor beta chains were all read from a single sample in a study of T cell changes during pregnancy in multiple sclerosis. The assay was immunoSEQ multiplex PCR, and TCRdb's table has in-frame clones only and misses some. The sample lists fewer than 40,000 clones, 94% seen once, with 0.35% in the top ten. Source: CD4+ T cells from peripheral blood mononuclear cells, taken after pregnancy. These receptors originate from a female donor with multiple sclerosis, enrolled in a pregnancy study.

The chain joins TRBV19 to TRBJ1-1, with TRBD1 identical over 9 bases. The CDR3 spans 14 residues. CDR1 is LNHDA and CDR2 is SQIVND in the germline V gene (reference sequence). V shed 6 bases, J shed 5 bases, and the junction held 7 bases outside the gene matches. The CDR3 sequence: CASRAGTGRTEAFF. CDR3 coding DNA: TGTGCCAGTAGGGCCGGGACAGGGAGGACTGAAGCTTTCTTT.

CDR3 region: CAWSPLGGLLLSGANVLTF. In nucleotides, the CDR3 is TGTGCCTGGAGTCCTCTGGGAGGACTACTCCTCTCTGGGGCCAACGTCCTGACTTTC. This chain uses TRBV30 with TRBJ2-6; D perhaps matches TRBD2 (6 bases). This CDR3 has 19 amino acids. Germline V gene lookup returns CDR1 GTSNPN and CDR2 SVGIG (reference sequence). V was clipped by 2 bases and J by 0 bases, with 20 bases between them. The whole variable domain, remainder taken from reference TRBV30 and TRBJ2-6, is SQTIHQWPATLVQPVGSPLSLECTVEGTSNPNLYWYRQAAGRGLQLLFYSVGIGQISSEVPQNLSASRPQDRQFILSSKKLLLSDSGFYLCAWSPLGGLLLSGANVLTFGAGSRLTVL.

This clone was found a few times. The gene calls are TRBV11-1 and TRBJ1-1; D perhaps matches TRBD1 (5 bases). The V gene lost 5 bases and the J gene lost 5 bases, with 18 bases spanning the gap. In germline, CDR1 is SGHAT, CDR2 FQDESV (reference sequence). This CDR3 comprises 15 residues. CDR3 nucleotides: TGTGCCAGCAGCCCAAAACAGCCCCGGGGGACTGAAGCTTTCTTT. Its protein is CASSPKQPRGTEAFF.

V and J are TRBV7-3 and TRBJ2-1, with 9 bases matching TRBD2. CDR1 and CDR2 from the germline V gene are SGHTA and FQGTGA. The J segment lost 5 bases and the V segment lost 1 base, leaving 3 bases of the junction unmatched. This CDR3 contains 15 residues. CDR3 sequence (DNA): TGTGCCAGCAGCTTAATGTTAGCGGGGGACAATGAGCAGTTCTTC. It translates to CASSLMLAGDNEQFF.

The CDR3 loop reads CASSPTWADEFDTEAFF. The CDR3 region has the DNA TGCGCCAGCAGCCCAACGTGGGCAGACGAGTTCGACACTGAAGCTTTCTTT. The J gene is TRBJ1-1, the V gene TRBV4-1; unclear D gene. Germline CDR1 is MGHRA and CDR2 is YSYEKL. Trimming shortened V by 4 bases and J by 3 bases, and 21 bases separated the two germline ends. This CDR3 region has 17 residues.

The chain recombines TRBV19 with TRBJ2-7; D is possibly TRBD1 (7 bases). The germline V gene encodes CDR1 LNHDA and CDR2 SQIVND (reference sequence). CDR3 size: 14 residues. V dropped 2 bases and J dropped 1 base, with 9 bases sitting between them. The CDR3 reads CASSIQGGSYEQYF. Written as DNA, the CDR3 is TGTGCCAGTAGTATACAGGGGGGATCCTACGAGCAGTACTTC.

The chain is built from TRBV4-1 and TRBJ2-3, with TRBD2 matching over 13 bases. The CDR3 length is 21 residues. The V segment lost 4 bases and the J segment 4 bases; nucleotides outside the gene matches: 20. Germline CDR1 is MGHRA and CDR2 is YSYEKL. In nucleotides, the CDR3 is TGCGCCAGCAGCCTCAGCCTCGGACTAGCGGGGGCAGGGAGACAGGCAGATACGCAGTATTTT. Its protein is CASSLSLGLAGAGRQADTQYF.

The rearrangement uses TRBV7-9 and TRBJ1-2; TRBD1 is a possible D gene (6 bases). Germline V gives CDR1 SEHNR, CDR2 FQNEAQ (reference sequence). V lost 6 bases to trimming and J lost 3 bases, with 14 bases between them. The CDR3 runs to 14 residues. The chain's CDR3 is CASSSRTDHYGYTF. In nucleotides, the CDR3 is TGTGCCAGCAGTTCGCGGACAGACCACTATGGCTACACCTTC.

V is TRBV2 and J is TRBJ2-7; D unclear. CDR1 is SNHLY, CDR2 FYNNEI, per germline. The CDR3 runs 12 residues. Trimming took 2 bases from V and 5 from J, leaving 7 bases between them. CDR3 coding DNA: TGTGCCAGCAGTGAAACGCGGCACGAGCAGTACTTC. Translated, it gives CASSETRHEQYF.

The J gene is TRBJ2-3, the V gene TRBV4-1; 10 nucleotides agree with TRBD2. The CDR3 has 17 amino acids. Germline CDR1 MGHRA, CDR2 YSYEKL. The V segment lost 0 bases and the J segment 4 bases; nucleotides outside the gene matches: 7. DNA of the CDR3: TGCGCCAGCAGCCAAGAGCCTCCCAGCGGGGGGGCAGATACGCAGTATTTT. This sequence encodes CASSQEPPSGGADTQYF.

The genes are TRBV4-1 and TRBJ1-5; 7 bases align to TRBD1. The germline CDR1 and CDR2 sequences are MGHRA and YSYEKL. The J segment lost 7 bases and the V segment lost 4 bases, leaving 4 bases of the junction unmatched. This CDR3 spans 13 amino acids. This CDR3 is CASSLDRVQPQHF. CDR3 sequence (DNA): TGCGCCAGCAGCCTCGACAGGGTCCAGCCCCAGCATTTT.

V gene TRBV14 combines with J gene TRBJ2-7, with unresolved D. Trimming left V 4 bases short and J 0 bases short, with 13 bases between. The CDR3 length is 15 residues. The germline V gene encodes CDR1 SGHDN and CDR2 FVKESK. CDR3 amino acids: CASSLRLSSSYEQYF. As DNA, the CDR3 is TGTGCCAGCAGCCTTCGACTCTCGAGCTCCTACGAGCAGTACTTC. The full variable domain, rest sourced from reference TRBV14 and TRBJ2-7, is EAGVTQFPSHSVIEKGQTVTLRCDPISGHDNLYWYRRVMGKEIKFLLHFVKESKQDESGMPNNRFLAERTGGTYSTLKVQPAELEDSGVYFCASSLRLSSSYEQYFGPGTRLTVT.

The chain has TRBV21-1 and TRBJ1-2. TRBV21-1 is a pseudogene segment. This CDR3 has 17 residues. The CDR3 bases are TGTGCCAGCAGCTCCCCCGGGGGAGGGGGACCTAACTATGGCTACACCTTC. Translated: CASSSPGGGGPNYGYTF.

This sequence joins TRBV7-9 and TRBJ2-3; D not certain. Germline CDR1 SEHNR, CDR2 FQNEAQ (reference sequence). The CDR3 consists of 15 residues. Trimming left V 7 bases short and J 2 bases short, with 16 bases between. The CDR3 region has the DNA TGTGCCAGCACTACACGGGTACTTAACACAGATACGCAGTATTTT. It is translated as CASTTRVLNTDTQYF.

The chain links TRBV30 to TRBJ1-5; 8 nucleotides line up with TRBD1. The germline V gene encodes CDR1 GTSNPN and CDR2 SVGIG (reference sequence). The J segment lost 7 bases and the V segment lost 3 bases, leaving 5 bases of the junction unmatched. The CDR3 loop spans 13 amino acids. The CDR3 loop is CAWSTGGGQPQHF. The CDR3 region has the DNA TGTGCCTGGAGCACAGGGGGTGGACAGCCCCAGCATTTT.

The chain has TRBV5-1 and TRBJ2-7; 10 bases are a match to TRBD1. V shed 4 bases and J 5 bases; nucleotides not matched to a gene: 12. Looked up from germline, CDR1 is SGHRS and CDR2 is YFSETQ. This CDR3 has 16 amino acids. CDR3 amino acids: CASSRNAGTGDNEQYF. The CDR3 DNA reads TGCGCCAGCAGCCGAAATGCCGGGACAGGGGATAACGAGCAGTACTTC.

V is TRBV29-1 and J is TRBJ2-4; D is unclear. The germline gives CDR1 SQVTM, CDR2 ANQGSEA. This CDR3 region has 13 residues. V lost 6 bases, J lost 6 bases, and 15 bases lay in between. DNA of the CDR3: TGCAGCGTGGAAACCCGGGTTCGAAACATTCAGTACTTC. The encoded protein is CSVETRVRNIQYF.